These 23 T cell receptor beta chains were sequenced from one sample in a study of cytomegalovirus exposure and HLA in healthy donors. Vbeta (60) and Jbeta (13) primers were used in the PCR. Sequencing used immunoSEQ multiplex PCR; TCRdb keeps in-frame clones, though not all of them. The table lists roughly 99,000 clones, 70% to 80% of them singletons. Sequencing was carried out using PBMCs. The receptors shown here come from a male donor in good health and CMV-seropositive.

The CDR3 nucleotides read TGTGCCAGCAGTTTATCAGGCGGTGAAGCTTTCTTT. It specifies CASSLSGGEAFF. The genes are TRBV27 and TRBJ1-1; D gene uncertain. The CDR3 contains 12 residues. With 0 bases removed from V and 7 bases from J, the gap between germline ends came to 6 bases. Germline-derived CDR1 and CDR2 are MNHEY and SMNVEV (reference sequence).

V and J are TRBV2 and TRBJ2-7, with TRBD2 as a possible D gene (6 bases). Germline V CDR1 and CDR2: SNHLY, FYNNEI. This CDR3 is built from 12 residues. V lost 3 bases and J lost 6, with 9 bases in between. CDR3 sequence reads: CASSDWGGEQYF. The DNA for the CDR3 is TGTGCCAGCAGTGACTGGGGAGGCGAGCAGTACTTC.

J is TRBJ2-7 and V is TRBV4-1; 9 nucleotides line up with TRBD1. Trimming at V came to 3 bases and at J to 2 bases, leaving 11 bases not matched to a gene. The length of the CDR3 is 17 residues. Germline CDR1 reads MGHRA; CDR2 reads YSYEKL. The CDR3 loop reads CASSHSPGQGGTYEQYF. In nucleotides, the CDR3 is TGCGCCAGCAGCCATTCACCGGGACAGGGAGGGACCTACGAGCAGTACTTC.

For the CDR3, the DNA is TGTGCCAGCAAGGGGGTCGGGGAGACCCAGTACTTC. This encodes CASKGVGETQYF. The chain carries TRBV7-9 and TRBJ2-5; TRBD1 might be the D (6 bases). Germline V gene data show CDR1 as SEHNR and CDR2 as FQNEAQ (reference sequence). V dropped 7 bases and J dropped 5 bases, with 11 bases sitting between them. The CDR3 runs 12 residues.

In its sample, this clone was seen once. The CDR3 sequence: CATSRGLEQETQYF. The CDR3 DNA follows: TGTGCCACCAGCAGAGGACTAGAGCAAGAGACCCAGTACTTC. The chain carries TRBV15 and TRBJ2-5, with D possibly matching TRBD2 (6 bases). V shed 1 base and J shed 2 bases, with 8 bases lying between them. The CDR3 totals 14 residues. Germline V gene data show CDR1 as LNHNV and CDR2 as YYDKDF (reference sequence).

J is TRBJ1-2 and V is TRBV5-1; tentatively, D is TRBD1 (5 bases). The CDR3 covers 14 residues. V was shortened by 4 bases and J by 0 bases, with 10 bases between the two germline ends. Germline CDR1 is SGHRS and CDR2 is YFSETQ. CDR3 in DNA: TGCGCCAGCAGCCCGCGACAGACTAACTATGGCTACACCTTC. Translation gives CASSPRQTNYGYTF.

This clone was seen only once. The gene calls are TRBV12-1 and TRBJ2-3; the D segment call TRBD2 is taken from the table without a DNA check. TRBV12-1 represents a pseudogene. This CDR3 is 17 amino acids long. CDR3 DNA: TGTGCCAGCAGCCCTCAAGCTTCGTCTCGAGGGACAGATACGCAGTATTTT. It translates to CASSPQASSRGTDTQYF.

V and J are TRBV11-3 and TRBJ1-4; TRBD1 is a possible D gene (6 bases). Deletions cut 6 bases from V and 0 bases from J, with 11 bases between. CDR1 SGHNT and CDR2 YENEEA come from the germline V gene. The CDR3 consists of 15 residues. The CDR3 DNA follows: TGTGCCAGCAGTTTTAGGGGGACAACTAATGAAAAACTGTTTTTT. The encoded protein is CASSFRGTTNEKLFF. Full variable domain (rest looked up from reference TRBV11-3 and TRBJ1-4): EAGVVQSPRYKIIEKKQPVAFWCNPISGHNTLYWYLQNLGQGPELLIRYENEEAVDDSQLPKDRFSAERLKGVDSTLKIQPAELGDSAVYLCASSFRGTTNEKLFFGSGTQLSVL.

CDR3: CASSGGTSGGRTDTQYF. The CDR3 bases are TGCGCCAGCAGCGGTGGGACTAGCGGGGGGCGCACAGATACGCAGTATTTT. The rearrangement joins TRBV5-1 to TRBJ2-3; TRBD2 aligns across 15 bases. Germline CDR1 reads SGHRS; CDR2 reads YFSETQ. V was pared by 4 bases and J by 1 base, with 4 bases of the junction left unmatched. The CDR3 is 17 residues long.

In DNA, the CDR3 is TGTGCCAGCAGTGTCCTGGGACAGGGGGCAGAGACCCAGTACTTC. Protein product: CASSVLGQGAETQYF. V gene TRBV6-1 combines with J gene TRBJ2-5; 12 bases map to TRBD1. Germline trimming cut 4 bases from V and 4 bases from J; bases unmatched to any gene: 4. Germline values: CDR1 MNHNS, CDR2 SASEGT. CDR3 size: 15 residues.

The chain recombines TRBV15 with TRBJ2-3; 8 nucleotides line up with TRBD2. Losses at the gene ends were 8 bases for V and 6 bases for J; bases not matched to a gene: 7. Germline V gene data show CDR1 as LNHNV and CDR2 as YYDKDF (reference sequence). This CDR3 has 13 amino acids. CDR3 loop: CATLRGGMDTQYF. The CDR3 DNA reads as TGTGCCACCCTCCGGGGGGGTATGGATACGCAGTATTTT.

The J gene is TRBJ1-1, the V gene TRBV7-9; the match to TRBD1 covers 11 bases. Per germline, CDR1 SEHNR and CDR2 FQNEAQ (reference sequence). V trimming: 3 bases; J trimming: 4 bases; junction bases outside the gene matches: 10. The CDR3 contains 17 residues. CDR3 coding DNA: TGTGCCAGCAGCTTCTCCGGGACAGGGGGAGTTAGCACTGAAGCTTTCTTT. It is translated as CASSFSGTGGVSTEAFF.

CDR3 in amino acids: CASGLRGGSDTQYF. The CDR3 DNA reads TGTGCTAGTGGTTTACGGGGGGGCTCAGATACGCAGTATTTT. This chain uses TRBV12-5 with TRBJ2-3; TRBD2 aligns across 8 bases. The CDR3 totals 14 residues. Looked up from germline, CDR1 is LGHNT and CDR2 is FRNRAP. V lost 3 bases to trimming and J lost 4 bases; unmatched junction nucleotides: 3.

This clone has just one count. This chain links TRBV4-1 with TRBJ1-5, with TRBD1 matching 10 bases. V was clipped by 3 bases and J by 6 bases; unmatched bases: 8. This CDR3 contains 16 residues. The germline V gene encodes CDR1 MGHRA and CDR2 YSYEKL. The CDR3 region has the DNA TGCGCCAGCAGCCAGGGTCCCGGGACAGGGGTTCAGCCCCAGCATTTT. Amino acid sequence: CASSQGPGTGVQPQHF.

The chain employs TRBV6-1 and TRBJ2-7, with D possibly TRBD1 on 6 matching bases. This CDR3 has 15 residues. Germline loops: CDR1 MNHNS, CDR2 SASEGT. V was shortened by 2 bases and J by 5 bases, with 16 bases between the two germline ends. CDR3 nucleotides: TGTGCCAGCAGTGAATTGGGGGCAGTTCGCCACGAGCAGTACTTC. Translation gives CASSELGAVRHEQYF.

A few counts support this clone. This chain joins TRBV6-5 and TRBJ1-5; D unresolved. The CDR3 spans 13 residues. From germline, CDR1 is MNHEY and CDR2 SVGAGI. The V end was cut by 5 bases, the J end by 4 bases, with 9 bases between. For the CDR3, the DNA is TGTGCCAGCAGTAACAGTCCAAATCAGCCCCAGCATTTT. Its protein product is CASSNSPNQPQHF.

The sample holds one count of this clone. The chain links TRBV15 to TRBJ2-6; TRBD1 matches 8 bases. CDR1 is LNHNV, CDR2 YYDKDF, per germline (reference sequence). The CDR3 is made up of 18 amino acids. J gave up 2 bases and V 1 base, and 7 bases lay outside the gene matches. Here the CDR3 reads CATSRGFTGGAGANVLTF. In DNA form, the CDR3 reads TGTGCCACCAGCAGAGGTTTTACAGGGGGTGCTGGGGCCAACGTCCTGACTTTC.

This rearrangement joins TRBV7-9 to TRBJ2-3; D possibly corresponds to TRBD2 (5 bases). Germline V lookup: CDR1 SEHNR, CDR2 FQNEAQ (reference sequence). CDR3 length: 17 amino acids. V was trimmed by 1 base and J by 5 bases, leaving 19 bases between them. CDR3: CASSLGGVDGGGDTQYF. The CDR3 DNA reads TGTGCCAGCAGCTTAGGAGGCGTAGACGGCGGAGGAGATACGCAGTATTTT.

The V call is TRBV19, the J call TRBJ1-1; the D gene is possibly TRBD1 (5 bases). The CDR3 loop spans 15 amino acids. CDR1 is LNHDA and CDR2 is SQIVND in the germline V gene (reference sequence). Between the trimmed V and J ends, which lost 1 base and 4 bases, there was a span of 13 bases. The CDR3, as DNA: TGTGCCAGTAGTATAGCATGGACGGGGGGCACTGAAGCTTTCTTT. Its protein product is CASSIAWTGGTEAFF.

Regarding this clone: The sample has other DNA sequences that encode this CDR3 too. The chain joins TRBV30 to TRBJ1-6; D possibly corresponds to TRBD1 (6 bases). Looked up from germline, CDR1 is GTSNPN and CDR2 is SVGIG (reference sequence). Deletions cut 3 bases from V and 13 bases from J, with 16 bases between. This CDR3 has 13 residues. CDR3 coding DNA: TGTGCCTGGAGGGGGCAGACAGGAGCCCCCCTCCACTTT. As protein: CAWRGQTGAPLHF.

V and J are TRBV7-2 and TRBJ1-6; TRBD1 aligns across 10 bases. In germline, CDR1 is SGHTA, CDR2 FQGNSA. The CDR3 consists of 16 residues. The ends lost 5 bases at V and 4 bases at J; junction bases unmatched: 5. The CDR3 sequence: CASSQGQGRYNSPLHF. The CDR3 DNA reads as TGTGCCAGCAGCCAGGGACAGGGGCGGTATAATTCACCCCTCCACTTT. Full variable domain (missing parts from reference TRBV7-2 and TRBJ1-6): GAGVSQSPSNKVTEKGKDVELRCDPISGHTALYWYRQSLGQGLEFLIYFQGNSAPDKSGLPSDRFSAERTGGSVSTLTIQRTQQEDSAVYLCASSQGQGRYNSPLHFGNGTRLTVT.

The V gene is TRBV2, the J gene TRBJ2-1; TRBD1 matches 10 bases. The germline V gene encodes CDR1 SNHLY and CDR2 FYNNEI. The trim removed 5 bases at V and 7 bases at J, leaving 5 bases unmatched. The CDR3 has 14 amino acids. The CDR3 DNA is TGTGCCAGCAGTCCGGGACAGGGGAGGAATGAGCAGTTCTTC. Translating gives CASSPGQGRNEQFF.

This clone was seen just once. V and J are TRBV19 and TRBJ2-5; weak D call: TRBD1 (5 bases). The CDR3 is made up of 15 amino acids. Germline V gives CDR1 LNHDA, CDR2 SQIVND (reference sequence). Trimming took 6 bases from V and 2 from J, leaving 16 bases between them. This CDR3 reads CASSQQGTGQETQYF. CDR3 bases: TGTGCCAGTAGCCAGCAGGGTACCGGACAAGAGACCCAGTACTTC. Variable domain in full (rest from reference TRBV19 and TRBJ2-5): DGGITQSPKYLFRKEGQNVTLSCEQNLNHDAMYWYRQDPGQGLRLIYYSQIVNDFQKGDIAEGYSVSREKKESFPLTVTSAQKNPTAFYLCASSQQGTGQETQYFGPGTRLLVL.